Each of the 12 T cell receptor beta chains below was sequenced from the same sample in a study of OX40 agonist ivuxolimab in advanced cancers. TCRdb keeps only in-frame clones here, not all; method: immunoSEQ multiplex PCR. The table includes over 65,000 clones, 65% to 85% detected once. Sequencing was performed on CD4+ or CD8+ T cells sorted from blood, taken in a trial of the OX40 agonist ivuxolimab. The source of these receptors is an adult with an advanced solid tumor such as melanoma, head and neck, liver or kidney cancer.

The rearrangement joins TRBV30 to TRBJ2-1; unclear D gene. The CDR3 covers 11 residues. Germline CDR1 and CDR2: GTSNPN and SVGIG (reference sequence). The germline V and J ends were trimmed by 3 bases and 5 bases, with 5 bases remaining between them. The CDR3 is CAWSQNNEQFF. The DNA for the CDR3 is TGTGCCTGGAGCCAAAACAATGAGCAGTTCTTC.

V gene TRBV6-6 combines with J gene TRBJ1-6; tentatively, D is TRBD1 (6 bases). Looked up from germline, CDR1 is MNHNY and CDR2 is SVGAGI (reference sequence). V lost 4 bases and J lost 6, with 10 bases in between. This CDR3 contains 14 residues. The CDR3: CASSSRTANSPLHF. CDR3 nucleotide sequence: TGTGCCAGCAGTTCCCGGACAGCTAATTCACCCCTCCACTTT.

CDR3 DNA: TGTGCCAGCAGCTTTCGACCCCCAGGGGGCACCTTGGGGACTGAAGCTTTCTTT. Amino acids: CASSFRPPGGTLGTEAFF. The V and J genes are TRBV7-3 and TRBJ1-1; 8 nucleotides align to TRBD1. The germline CDR1 and CDR2 sequences are SGHTA and FQGTGA. The V gene end was trimmed by 3 bases and the J gene end by 5 bases; junction bases not matched to a gene: 17. CDR3 length: 18 residues.

The rearrangement uses TRBV19 and TRBJ1-2; tentatively, D is TRBD1 (5 bases). CDR3 size: 14 residues. Germline V gives CDR1 LNHDA, CDR2 SQIVND (reference sequence). V was pared by 3 bases and J by 4 bases, with 12 bases between. CDR3 residues: CASSIGQGGYGYTF. CDR3 in DNA: TGTGCCAGTAGTATCGGGCAGGGTGGCTATGGCTACACCTTC.

This chain uses TRBV19 with TRBJ2-5; tentatively, D is TRBD1 or TRBD2 (7 bases each). From germline, CDR1 is LNHDA and CDR2 SQIVND (reference sequence). This CDR3 region has 16 residues. The V gene lost 5 bases and the J gene lost 5 bases, with 21 bases spanning the gap. The CDR3 DNA reads TGTGCCAGTAGTCCCCCCTACAGGGGAGGGAGGGAGACCCAGTACTTC. Its translation is CASSPPYRGGRETQYF.

The rearrangement uses TRBV19 and TRBJ2-7; D unclear. Germline V CDR1 and CDR2: LNHDA, SQIVND (reference sequence). The ends were cut back, 5 bases at V and 5 bases at J, with 13 bases in the middle. The CDR3 runs to 13 residues. The CDR3 bases are TGTGCCAGTAGTGAAAAGGCGGTCGACGAGCAGTACTTC. Translating gives CASSEKAVDEQYF.

The DNA for the CDR3 is TGTGCCAGCAAGGGACTCGGACAGACGAACACTGAAGCTTTCTTT. Protein: CASKGLGQTNTEAFF. The genes are TRBV14 and TRBJ1-1, with D possibly being TRBD1 (6 bases). Germline V gene lookup returns CDR1 SGHDN and CDR2 FVKESK. The germline V and J ends were trimmed by 7 bases and 1 base, with 16 bases remaining between them. CDR3 length: 15 residues.

The chain uses TRBV7-2 and TRBJ1-5; tentative D call: TRBD1 (5 bases). The CDR3 loop spans 15 amino acids. V lost 1 base, J lost 0 bases, and 7 bases lay in between. Germline lookup yields CDR1 SGHTA and CDR2 FQGNSA. CDR3 in amino acids: CASSLGQLSNQPQHF. CDR3 nucleotides: TGTGCCAGCAGCTTAGGACAGCTTAGCAATCAGCCCCAGCATTTT.

The rearrangement joins TRBV6-1 to TRBJ1-1; D unclear. The CDR3 covers 13 residues. V was shortened by 4 bases and J by 3 bases, with 9 bases between the two germline ends. CDR1 is MNHNS, CDR2 SASEGT, per germline. CDR3 sequence reads: CASSGQSYTEAFF. For the CDR3, the DNA is TGTGCCAGCAGTGGGCAGTCCTACACTGAAGCTTTCTTT.

This clone was counted between two and nine times. The chain carries TRBV30 and TRBJ1-1; the D is unclear. Germline-derived CDR1 and CDR2 are GTSNPN and SVGIG (reference sequence). V dropped 0 bases and J dropped 5 bases, with 13 bases sitting between them. CDR3 size: 14 residues. The CDR3 sequence: CAWSVTEGKTEAFF. CDR3 DNA: TGTGCCTGGAGTGTAACCGAAGGGAAAACTGAAGCTTTCTTT.

V usage is TRBV2 and J usage is TRBJ1-6, with TRBD1 matching over 8 bases. CDR3 length equals 15 residues. Germline CDR1 and CDR2: SNHLY and FYNNEI. Trimming cost V 6 bases and J 8 bases; bases outside gene matches: 9. DNA of the CDR3: TGTGCCAGCAGCCTTCGACAGGGGCGGCATTCACCCCTCCACTTT. Encoded protein: CASSLRQGRHSPLHF.

The chain links TRBV5-1 to TRBJ2-2; a possible D gene is TRBD1 (6 bases). Germline V CDR1 and CDR2: SGHRS, YFSETQ. V lost 1 base and J 1 base, leaving 11 bases between the germline ends. The CDR3 covers 16 residues. CDR3 region: CASSLLQGGNTGELFF. The CDR3 bases are TGCGCCAGCAGCTTGCTCCAAGGGGGGAACACCGGGGAGCTGTTTTTT. Full variable domain (remainder filled in from reference TRBV5-1 and TRBJ2-2): KAGVTQTPRYLIKTRGQQVTLSCSPISGHRSVSWYQQTPGQGLQFLFEYFSETQRNKGNFPGRFSGRQFSNSRSEMNVSTLELGDSALYLCASSLLQGGNTGELFFGEGSRLTVL.